Each of the 21 T cell receptor beta chains below was sequenced from the same sample in a study of OX40 agonist ivuxolimab in advanced cancers. Using immunoSEQ multiplex PCR, the repertoire was profiled, and TCRdb retains in-frame clones only, with some absent. The sample consists of about 120,000 clones, roughly nine tenths of them appearing once. Here the sequenced sample was CD4+ or CD8+ T cells sorted from blood, taken in a trial of the OX40 agonist ivuxolimab. The receptor set was obtained from an adult with an advanced solid tumor such as melanoma, head and neck, liver or kidney cancer.

The chain is built from TRBV28 and TRBJ1-5; D is ambiguous. From germline, CDR1 is MDHEN and CDR2 SYDVKM. V lost 3 bases and J lost 3, with 15 bases in between. The CDR3 contains 16 residues. The CDR3 coding sequence is TGTGCCAGCAGTTTTGTGAATCCAGCAATCAATCAGCCCCAGCATTTT. Translated: CASSFVNPAINQPQHF.

The DNA for the CDR3 is TGCGCCAGCAACCGGGACGGGGCTGTAGAGACCCAGTACTTC. Translating gives CASNRDGAVETQYF. This chain uses TRBV5-1 with TRBJ2-5, with D perhaps being TRBD1 or TRBD2 (5 bases each). Germline V gene lookup returns CDR1 SGHRS and CDR2 YFSETQ. Trimming cost V 6 bases and J 4 bases, with 16 bases left between them. The CDR3 has 14 residues.

The gene calls are TRBV6-5 and TRBJ1-4; D is unclear. Looked up from germline, CDR1 is MNHEY and CDR2 is SVGAGI. V lost 0 bases and J 4 bases, leaving 9 bases between the germline ends. The CDR3 contains 15 residues. CDR3 DNA: TGTGCCAGCAGTTACTCGATTGCCAGTAATGAAAAACTGTTTTTT. Its protein is CASSYSIASNEKLFF.

This chain connects TRBV6-5 to TRBJ1-1; a possible D gene is TRBD1 (5 bases). CDR3 length: 13 residues. CDR1 is MNHEY and CDR2 is SVGAGI in the germline V gene. Trimming removed 10 bases from V and 0 bases from J, with 12 bases in between. The CDR3 here is CATQGDMNTEAFF. The CDR3 nucleotides are TGTGCCACTCAGGGAGATATGAACACTGAAGCTTTCTTT.

The chain joins TRBV28 to TRBJ2-7; D gene ambiguous. CDR1 and CDR2 (germline): MDHEN, SYDVKM. The CDR3 consists of 16 residues. V lost 6 bases, J lost 2 bases, and 20 bases lay in between. This chain's CDR3 is CASRTNGPTSTYEQYF. CDR3 DNA: TGTGCCAGCAGGACGAACGGGCCAACTTCCACCTACGAGCAGTACTTC.

The chain uses TRBV7-8 and TRBJ1-6; 7 bases map to TRBD1. Germline V CDR1 and CDR2: SGHVS, FQNEAQ. V was pared by 4 bases and J by 8 bases, with 11 bases of the junction left unmatched. CDR3 size: 16 residues. As DNA, the CDR3 is TGTGCCAGCAGCTACCGGGACAGTTTCGTTGATTCACCCCTCCACTTT. Its protein is CASSYRDSFVDSPLHF.

J is TRBJ1-1 and V is TRBV19; the D is unclear. Germline V CDR1 and CDR2: LNHDA, SQIVND (reference sequence). The CDR3 extends over 13 amino acids. Trimming took off 6 bases at V and 5 bases at J, with 13 bases between the two ends. The CDR3 loop reads CASSLKERTEAFF. The CDR3 nucleotides read TGTGCCAGTAGCCTAAAGGAGCGTACTGAAGCTTTCTTT.

V is TRBV18 and J is TRBJ2-5; D is uncertain. From germline, CDR1 is KGHSH and CDR2 LQKENI. Between the trimmed V and J ends, which lost 6 bases and 10 bases, there was a span of 15 bases. This CDR3 has 12 amino acids. The CDR3 bases are TGTGCCAGCTCCCAGCAAAATTTCGACCAGTACTTC. It is translated as CASSQQNFDQYF.

This CDR3 is CASSVERLAPYNEQFF. In DNA form, the CDR3 reads TGTGCCAGCAGCGTAGAGAGACTAGCGCCGTACAATGAGCAGTTCTTC. The chain uses TRBV9 and TRBJ2-1, with 8 bases fitting TRBD2. This CDR3 has 16 amino acids. Germline values: CDR1 SGDLS, CDR2 YYNGEE. V lost 0 bases to trimming and J lost 4 bases; unmatched junction nucleotides: 6.

This clone was detected only once. The V call is TRBV6-6, the J call TRBJ1-5; possible D gene TRBD1, 5 bases. The CDR3 extends over 14 amino acids. The V and J ends lost 6 bases and 7 bases respectively, with 16 bases between them. Germline V gene lookup returns CDR1 MNHNY and CDR2 SVGAGI (reference sequence). The CDR3 bases are TGTGCCAGCAGCCCCAGGTGGGGGAACCAGCCCCAGCATTTT. This gives the protein CASSPRWGNQPQHF.

This sequence joins TRBV28 and TRBJ2-7; 7 bases fit TRBD1. The germline gives CDR1 MDHEN, CDR2 SYDVKM. CDR3 length: 13 residues. The J segment lost 9 bases and the V segment lost 2 bases, leaving 7 bases of the junction unmatched. CDR3 sequence reads: CASSLPQGKWQYF. The DNA for the CDR3 is TGTGCCAGCAGTTTACCACAGGGGAAGTGGCAGTACTTC.

The V gene is TRBV27, the J gene TRBJ1-6; D unresolved. Germline V gene sequence: CDR1 MNHEY, CDR2 SMNVEV (reference sequence). CDR3 size: 15 residues. Trimming left V 7 bases short and J 7 bases short, with 17 bases between. The CDR3 loop is CASNNQGSINSPLHF. In nucleotides, the CDR3 is TGTGCCAGCAATAACCAAGGCAGCATAAATTCACCCCTCCACTTT.

The chain recombines TRBV28 with TRBJ1-2; 8 positions agree with TRBD1. CDR1 and CDR2 from the germline V gene are MDHEN and SYDVKM. J was trimmed by 1 base and V by 6 bases; bases with no gene match: 7. The CDR3 extends over 15 amino acids. CDR3 in amino acids: CASSPQGALNYGYTF. Here the CDR3 DNA reads TGTGCCAGCAGCCCCCAGGGGGCGCTTAACTATGGCTACACCTTC.

Worth noting for this clone: Other DNA sequences in this sample translate to the same CDR3. V is TRBV19 and J is TRBJ1-3; no clear D. Germline V CDR1 and CDR2: LNHDA, SQIVND (reference sequence). There are 14 residues in the CDR3. Trimming stripped 1 base from V and 2 bases from J, with 6 bases between. Here the CDR3 reads CASSIAGTGNTIYF. In nucleotides, the CDR3 is TGTGCCAGTAGTATAGCTGGGACTGGAAACACCATATATTTT.

The chain employs TRBV9 and TRBJ2-7, with D possibly matching TRBD2 (6 bases). Germline lookup yields CDR1 SGDLS and CDR2 YYNGEE. The CDR3 has 15 amino acids. V lost 3 bases and J lost 1, with 14 bases in between. CDR3 sequence: CASSEYPSESYEQYF. The CDR3 nucleotides are TGTGCCAGCAGCGAATATCCTAGCGAGTCCTACGAGCAGTACTTC.

V usage is TRBV11-2 and J usage is TRBJ1-3; 8 bases are a match to TRBD1. The CDR3 length is 14 residues. J was trimmed by 4 bases and V by 5 bases; bases with no gene match: 4. CDR1 SGHAT and CDR2 FQNNGV come from the germline V gene. CDR3: CASSGQGYGNTIYF. In DNA, the CDR3 is TGTGCCAGCAGCGGACAGGGTTACGGAAACACCATATATTTT.

V gene TRBV27 combines with J gene TRBJ1-5, with 9 bases matching TRBD1. The CDR3 covers 15 residues. The V gene's germline CDR1 is MNHEY and CDR2 SMNVEV (reference sequence). V dropped 2 bases and J dropped 5; count of bases not matched to a gene: 4. The DNA for the CDR3 is TGTGCCAGCAGTTTAAAACAGGGGGCCTATCAGCCCCAGCATTTT. Translated: CASSLKQGAYQPQHF.

The chain couples TRBV6-5 to TRBJ1-6, with 7 bases lining up with TRBD1. Germline V gene sequence: CDR1 MNHEY, CDR2 SVGAGI. This CDR3 comprises 15 residues. J lost 8 bases, V lost 6 bases, and 10 bases had no gene match. CDR3 sequence: CASRVLQGYDSPLHF. DNA of the CDR3: TGTGCCAGCAGGGTTCTACAGGGGTATGATTCACCCCTCCACTTT.

The V call is TRBV9, the J call TRBJ1-1; TRBD1 aligns across 8 bases. Germline V gene data show CDR1 as SGDLS and CDR2 as YYNGEE. The length of the CDR3 is 15 residues. V lost 3 bases, J lost 3 bases, and 7 bases stayed unmatched. The CDR3 reads CASSGSTGADTEAFF. DNA of the CDR3: TGTGCCAGCAGCGGGTCGACAGGGGCGGACACTGAAGCTTTCTTT.

This chain joins TRBV4-2 and TRBJ1-2, with TRBD1 matching over 12 bases. Germline assignment: CDR1 LGHNA and CDR2 YNFKEQ. The CDR3 spans 19 residues. Losses at the gene ends were 1 base for V and 6 bases for J; bases not matched to a gene: 15. The CDR3 reads CASSQVIRQGTGGRDGYTF. The DNA for the CDR3 is TGTGCCAGCAGCCAAGTAATCCGTCAAGGGACAGGGGGCAGGGATGGCTACACCTTC.

V usage is TRBV6-1 and J usage is TRBJ2-7; D perhaps matches TRBD1 (6 bases). The CDR3 totals 14 residues. V was trimmed by 6 bases and J by 4 bases, leaving 16 bases between them. CDR1 is MNHNS and CDR2 is SASEGT in the germline V gene. The CDR3 sequence is CASRELGHLYEQYF. In nucleotides, the CDR3 is TGTGCCAGCAGAGAGTTGGGACATCTTTACGAGCAGTACTTC.